The 7 T cell receptor beta chains below all came from one sample that was sequenced in a study of shared clonotypes between healthy human individuals. Some clones are missing from TCRdb's copy, which holds only in-frame ones; the method was immunoSEQ multiplex PCR. The sample has about 1 million clones; roughly 80% are singletons. The sequenced sample was memory CD4+ T cells sorted from blood. The subset denotes: CD45RA-negative fraction. Receptor source: a young man in good health.

J is TRBJ2-3 and V is TRBV5-1; D is unresolved. The V gene's germline CDR1 is SGHRS and CDR2 YFSETQ. The CDR3 is 14 residues long. Trimming stripped 6 bases from V and 4 bases from J, with 15 bases between. The CDR3 loop reads CASNLGVGADTQYF. The CDR3 nucleotides are TGCGCCAGCAACCTCGGAGTAGGAGCAGATACGCAGTATTTT.

A single count supports this clone. The V and J genes are TRBV5-1 and TRBJ2-5; no clear D. V was clipped by 0 bases and J by 5 bases, with 11 bases between them. Germline V lookup: CDR1 SGHRS, CDR2 YFSETQ. The CDR3 is made up of 14 amino acids. The chain's CDR3 is CASSLAGHGETQYF. The DNA for the CDR3 is TGCGCCAGCAGCTTGGCCGGTCACGGGGAGACCCAGTACTTC.

This chain connects TRBV10-3 to TRBJ1-4; TRBD1 matches at 9 bases. V lost 6 bases to trimming and J lost 8 bases; unmatched junction nucleotides: 7. The germline CDR1 and CDR2 sequences are ENHRY and SYGVKD. The CDR3 runs to 14 residues. The CDR3 here is CAISSGTGNEKLFF. Here the CDR3 DNA reads TGTGCCATCAGCTCCGGGACAGGGAACGAAAAACTGTTTTTT.

The V call is TRBV5-1, the J call TRBJ2-3, with TRBD2 as a possible D gene (5 bases). This CDR3 spans 15 amino acids. V lost 1 base, J lost 1 base, and 10 bases lay in between. Germline V gives CDR1 SGHRS, CDR2 YFSETQ. CDR3 region: CASSLQDSRTDTQYF. The CDR3 coding sequence is TGCGCCAGCAGCTTGCAGGACTCGCGCACAGATACGCAGTATTTT.

The chain couples TRBV5-4 to TRBJ2-7; D remains ambiguous. Germline CDR1 SGHNT, CDR2 YYREEE (reference sequence). The CDR3 covers 13 residues. Trimming left V 0 bases short and J 3 bases short, with 7 bases between. The CDR3 spells CASSLDYGYEQYF. CDR3 nucleotide sequence: TGTGCCAGCAGCTTGGATTACGGCTACGAGCAGTACTTC.

The chain couples TRBV5-1 to TRBJ1-1, with D maybe TRBD1 (5 bases). The CDR3 totals 14 residues. Germline lookup yields CDR1 SGHRS and CDR2 YFSETQ. V shed 3 bases and J shed 1 base, with 10 bases lying between them. CDR3 DNA: TGCGCCAGCAGCTCGCTAACAGGGAACACTGAAGCTTTCTTT. Its translation: CASSSLTGNTEAFF.

This sequence joins TRBV7-2 and TRBJ2-7, with 9 bases lining up with TRBD2. The germline V gene has CDR1 SGHTA and CDR2 FQGNSA. This CDR3 has 15 amino acids. V gave up 5 bases and J gave up 7 bases; unmatched junction bases: 12. CDR3 residues: CASSARTSAASEQYF. The DNA for the CDR3 is TGTGCCAGCAGCGCTCGGACTAGCGCAGCCTCGGAGCAGTACTTC.